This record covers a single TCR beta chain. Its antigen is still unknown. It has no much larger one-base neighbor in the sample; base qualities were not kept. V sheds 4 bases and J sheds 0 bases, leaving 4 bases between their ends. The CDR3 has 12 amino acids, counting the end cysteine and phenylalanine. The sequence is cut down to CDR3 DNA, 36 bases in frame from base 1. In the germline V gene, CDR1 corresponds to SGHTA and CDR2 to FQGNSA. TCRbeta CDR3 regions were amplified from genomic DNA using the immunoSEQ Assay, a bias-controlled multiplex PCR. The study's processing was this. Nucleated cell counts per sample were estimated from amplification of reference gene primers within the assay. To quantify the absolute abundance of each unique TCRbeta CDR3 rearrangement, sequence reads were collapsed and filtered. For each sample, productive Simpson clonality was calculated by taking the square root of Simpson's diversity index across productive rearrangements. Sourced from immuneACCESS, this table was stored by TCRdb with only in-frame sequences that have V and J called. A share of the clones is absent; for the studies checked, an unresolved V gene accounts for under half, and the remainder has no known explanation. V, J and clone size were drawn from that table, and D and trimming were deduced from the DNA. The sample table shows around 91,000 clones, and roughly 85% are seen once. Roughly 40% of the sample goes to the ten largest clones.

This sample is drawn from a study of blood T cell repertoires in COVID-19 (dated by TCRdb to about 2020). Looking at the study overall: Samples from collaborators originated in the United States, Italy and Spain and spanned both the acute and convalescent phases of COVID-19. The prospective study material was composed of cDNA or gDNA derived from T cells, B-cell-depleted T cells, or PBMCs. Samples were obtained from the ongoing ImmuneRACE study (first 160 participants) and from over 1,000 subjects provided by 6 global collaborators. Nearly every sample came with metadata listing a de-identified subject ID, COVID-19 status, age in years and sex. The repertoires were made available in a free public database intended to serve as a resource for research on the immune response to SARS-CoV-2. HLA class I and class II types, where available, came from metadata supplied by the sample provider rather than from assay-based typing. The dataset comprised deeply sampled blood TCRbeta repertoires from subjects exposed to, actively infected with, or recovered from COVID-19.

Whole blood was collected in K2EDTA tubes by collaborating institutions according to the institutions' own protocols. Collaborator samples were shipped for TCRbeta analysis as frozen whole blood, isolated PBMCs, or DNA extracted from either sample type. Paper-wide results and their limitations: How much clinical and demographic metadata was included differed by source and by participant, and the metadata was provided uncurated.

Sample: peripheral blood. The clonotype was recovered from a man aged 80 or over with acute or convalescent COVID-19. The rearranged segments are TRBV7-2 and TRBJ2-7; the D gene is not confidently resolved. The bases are TGTGCCAGCAGCTCGAGCTCCTACGAGCAGTACTTC. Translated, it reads CASSSSSYEQYF.